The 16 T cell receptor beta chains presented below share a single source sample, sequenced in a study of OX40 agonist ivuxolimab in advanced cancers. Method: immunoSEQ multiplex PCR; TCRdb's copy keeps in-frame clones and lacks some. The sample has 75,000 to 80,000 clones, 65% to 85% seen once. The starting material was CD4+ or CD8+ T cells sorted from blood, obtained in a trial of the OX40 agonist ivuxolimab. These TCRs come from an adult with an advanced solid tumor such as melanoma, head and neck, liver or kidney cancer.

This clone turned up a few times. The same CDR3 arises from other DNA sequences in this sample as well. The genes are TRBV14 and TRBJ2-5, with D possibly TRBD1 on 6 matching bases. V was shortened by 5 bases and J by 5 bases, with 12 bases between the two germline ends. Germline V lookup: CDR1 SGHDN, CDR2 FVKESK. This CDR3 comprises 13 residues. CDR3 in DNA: TGTGCCAGCAGCTGGGGGACAAGGGAGACCCAGTACTTC. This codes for CASSWGTRETQYF.

The CDR3 region has the DNA TGTGCCAGCAGTTTGGACAGGGGGCAAGAAAAACTGTTTTTT. This gives the protein CASSLDRGQEKLFF. The chain is built from TRBV6-1 and TRBJ1-4; TRBD1 matches 11 bases. V shed 5 bases and J 8 bases; nucleotides not matched to a gene: 4. This CDR3 has 14 residues. CDR1 MNHNS and CDR2 SASEGT come from the germline V gene.

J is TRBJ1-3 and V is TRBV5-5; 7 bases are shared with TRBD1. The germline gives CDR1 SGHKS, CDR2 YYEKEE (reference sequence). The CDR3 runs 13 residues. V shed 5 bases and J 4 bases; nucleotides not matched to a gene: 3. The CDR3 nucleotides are TGTGCCAGCAGTCACAGGGGCGGAAACACCATATATTTT. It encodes CASSHRGGNTIYF.

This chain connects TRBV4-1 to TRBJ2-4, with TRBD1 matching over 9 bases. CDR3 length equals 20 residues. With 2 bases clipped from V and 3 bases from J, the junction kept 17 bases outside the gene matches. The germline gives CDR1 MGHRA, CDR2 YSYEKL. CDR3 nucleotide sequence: TGCGCCAGCAGCCAACCAAATGCGGGACAGGGTATCTCAGGCAAAAACATTCAGTACTTC. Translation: CASSQPNAGQGISGKNIQYF.

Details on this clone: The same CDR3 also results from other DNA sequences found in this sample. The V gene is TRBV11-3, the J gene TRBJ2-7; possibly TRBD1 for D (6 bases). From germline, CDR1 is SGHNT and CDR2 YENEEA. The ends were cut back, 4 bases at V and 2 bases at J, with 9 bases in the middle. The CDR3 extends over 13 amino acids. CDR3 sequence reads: CASSSRGTYEQYF. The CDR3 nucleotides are TGTGCCAGCAGCTCTAGGGGGACCTACGAGCAGTACTTC.

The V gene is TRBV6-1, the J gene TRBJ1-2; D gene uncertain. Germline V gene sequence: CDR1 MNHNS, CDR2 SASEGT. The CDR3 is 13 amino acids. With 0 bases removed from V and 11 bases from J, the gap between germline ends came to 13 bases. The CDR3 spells CASSEAGVLFYTF. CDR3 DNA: TGTGCCAGCAGTGAAGCAGGTGTACTTTTTTACACCTTC.

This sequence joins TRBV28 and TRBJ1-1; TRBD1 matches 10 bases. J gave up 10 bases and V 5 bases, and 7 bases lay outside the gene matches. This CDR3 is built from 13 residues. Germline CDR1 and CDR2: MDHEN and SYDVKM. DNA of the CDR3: TGTGCCAGCAGTGTGGGACAGGGGAGGAGAGCTTTCTTT. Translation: CASSVGQGRRAFF.

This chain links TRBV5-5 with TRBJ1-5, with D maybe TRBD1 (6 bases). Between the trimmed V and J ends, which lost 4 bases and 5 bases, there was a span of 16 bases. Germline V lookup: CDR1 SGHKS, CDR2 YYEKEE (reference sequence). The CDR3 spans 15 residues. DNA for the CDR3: TGTGCCAGCAGCCCTGGGCTGGACAGCTATCAGCCCCAGCATTTT. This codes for CASSPGLDSYQPQHF.

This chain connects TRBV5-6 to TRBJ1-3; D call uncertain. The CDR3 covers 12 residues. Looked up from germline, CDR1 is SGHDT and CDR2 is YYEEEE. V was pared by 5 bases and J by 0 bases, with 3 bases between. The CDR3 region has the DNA TGTGCCAGCAGATCCTCTGGAAACACCATATATTTT. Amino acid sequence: CASRSSGNTIYF.

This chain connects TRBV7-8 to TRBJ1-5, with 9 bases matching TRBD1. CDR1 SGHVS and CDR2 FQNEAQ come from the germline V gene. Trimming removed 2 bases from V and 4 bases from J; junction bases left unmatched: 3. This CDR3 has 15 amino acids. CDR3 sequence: CASSLRDRVNQPQHF. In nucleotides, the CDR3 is TGTGCCAGCAGCTTACGGGACAGGGTAAATCAGCCCCAGCATTTT.

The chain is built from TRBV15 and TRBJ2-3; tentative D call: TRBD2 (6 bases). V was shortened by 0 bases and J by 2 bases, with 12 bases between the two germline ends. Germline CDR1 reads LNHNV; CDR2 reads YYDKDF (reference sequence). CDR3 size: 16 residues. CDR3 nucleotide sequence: TGTGCCACCAGCAGAGACCGACTAGACCTCACAGATACGCAGTATTTT. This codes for CATSRDRLDLTDTQYF.

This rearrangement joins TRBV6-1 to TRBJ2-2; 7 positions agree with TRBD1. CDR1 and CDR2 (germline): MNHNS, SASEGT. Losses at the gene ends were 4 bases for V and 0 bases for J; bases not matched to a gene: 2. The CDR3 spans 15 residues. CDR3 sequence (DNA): TGTGCCAGCAGTGGGGGACAGACGAACACCGGGGAGCTGTTTTTT. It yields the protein CASSGGQTNTGELFF.

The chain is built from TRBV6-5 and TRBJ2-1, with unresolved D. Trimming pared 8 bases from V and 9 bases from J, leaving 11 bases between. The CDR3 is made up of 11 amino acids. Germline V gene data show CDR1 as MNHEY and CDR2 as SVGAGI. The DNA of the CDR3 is TGTGCCAGCGCCAGGAAGGGTGAGCAGTTCTTC. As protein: CASARKGEQFF.

CDR3 amino acids: CASSAQGQPSTDTQYF. In DNA form, the CDR3 reads TGTGCCAGCAGCGCACAGGGCCAACCTTCCACAGATACGCAGTATTTT. The chain employs TRBV4-2 and TRBJ2-3; possibly TRBD1 for D (6 bases). The CDR3 contains 16 residues. Trimming pared 5 bases from V and 2 bases from J, leaving 17 bases between. Germline V gene sequence: CDR1 LGHNA, CDR2 YNFKEQ.

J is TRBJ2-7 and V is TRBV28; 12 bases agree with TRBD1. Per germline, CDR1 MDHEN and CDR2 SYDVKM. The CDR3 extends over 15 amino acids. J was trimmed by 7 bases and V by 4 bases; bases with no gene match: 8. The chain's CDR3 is CASSSPGTGGGEQYF. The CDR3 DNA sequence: TGTGCCAGCAGTTCCCCCGGGACAGGGGGCGGGGAGCAGTACTTC.

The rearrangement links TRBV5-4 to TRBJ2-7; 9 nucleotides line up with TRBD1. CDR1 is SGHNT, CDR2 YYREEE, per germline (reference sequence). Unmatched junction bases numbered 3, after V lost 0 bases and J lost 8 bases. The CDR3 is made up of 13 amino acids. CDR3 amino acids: CASSLGTGEKQYF. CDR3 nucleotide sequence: TGTGCCAGCAGCTTGGGGACAGGGGAGAAGCAGTACTTC.